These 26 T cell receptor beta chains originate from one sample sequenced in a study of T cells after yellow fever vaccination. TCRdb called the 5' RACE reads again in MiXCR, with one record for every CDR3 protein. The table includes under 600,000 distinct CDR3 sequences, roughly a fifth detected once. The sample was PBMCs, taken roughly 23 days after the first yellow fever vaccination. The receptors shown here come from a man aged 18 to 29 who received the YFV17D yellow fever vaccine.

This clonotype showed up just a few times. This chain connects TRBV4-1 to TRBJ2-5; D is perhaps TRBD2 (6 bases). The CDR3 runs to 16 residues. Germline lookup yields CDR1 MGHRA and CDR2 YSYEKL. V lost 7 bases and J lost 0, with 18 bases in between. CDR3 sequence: CASKGPGGGDQETQYF. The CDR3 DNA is TGCGCCAGCAAGGGCCCTGGTGGAGGGGACCAAGAGACCCAGTACTTC.

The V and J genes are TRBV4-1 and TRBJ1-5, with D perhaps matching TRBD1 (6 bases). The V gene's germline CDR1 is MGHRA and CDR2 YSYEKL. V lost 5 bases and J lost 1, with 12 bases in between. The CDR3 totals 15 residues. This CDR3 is CASSEIQGSNQPQHF. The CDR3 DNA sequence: TGCGCCAGCAGCGAGATACAGGGAAGCAATCAGCCCCAGCATTTT.

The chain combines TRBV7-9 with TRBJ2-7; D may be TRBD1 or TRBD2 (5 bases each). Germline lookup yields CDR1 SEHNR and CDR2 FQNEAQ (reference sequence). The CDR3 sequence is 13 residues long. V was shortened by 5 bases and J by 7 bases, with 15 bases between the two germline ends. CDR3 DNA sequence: TGTGCCAGCAGCCCAGCGACGGGGCGGGAGCAGTACTTC. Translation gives CASSPATGREQYF.

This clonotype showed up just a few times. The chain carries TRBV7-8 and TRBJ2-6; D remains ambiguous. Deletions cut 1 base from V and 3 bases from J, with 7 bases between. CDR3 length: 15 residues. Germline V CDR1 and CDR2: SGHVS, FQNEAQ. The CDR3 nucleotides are TGTGCCAGCAGCTTAGAGGCACGTGGGGCCAACGTCCTGACTTTC. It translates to CASSLEARGANVLTF.

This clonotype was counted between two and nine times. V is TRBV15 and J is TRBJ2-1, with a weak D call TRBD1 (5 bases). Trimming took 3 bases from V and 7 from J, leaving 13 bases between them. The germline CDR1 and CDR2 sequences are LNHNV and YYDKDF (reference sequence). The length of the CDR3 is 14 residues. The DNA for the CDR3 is TGTGCCACCAGCAGTCGTCAGGGTAAGAATGAGCAGTTCTTC. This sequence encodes CATSSRQGKNEQFF.

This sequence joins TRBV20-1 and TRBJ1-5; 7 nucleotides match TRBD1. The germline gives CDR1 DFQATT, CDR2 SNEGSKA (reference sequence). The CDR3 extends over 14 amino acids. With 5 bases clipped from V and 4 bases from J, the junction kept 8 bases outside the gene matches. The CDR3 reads CSALRTGGNQPQHF. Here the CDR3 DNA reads TGCAGTGCTCTGAGGACAGGTGGGAATCAGCCCCAGCATTTT.

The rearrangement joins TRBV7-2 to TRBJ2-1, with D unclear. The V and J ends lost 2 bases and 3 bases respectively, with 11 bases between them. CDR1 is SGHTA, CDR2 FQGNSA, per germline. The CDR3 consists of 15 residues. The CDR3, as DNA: TGTGCCAGCAGCTTACAGGACCCCGACTACAATGAGCAGTTCTTC. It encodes CASSLQDPDYNEQFF.

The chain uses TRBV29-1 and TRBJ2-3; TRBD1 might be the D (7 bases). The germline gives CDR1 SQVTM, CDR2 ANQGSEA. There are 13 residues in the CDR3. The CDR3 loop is CSGRAGGTDTQYF. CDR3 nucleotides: TGCAGTGGGCGGGCAGGGGGGACAGATACGCAGTATTTT.

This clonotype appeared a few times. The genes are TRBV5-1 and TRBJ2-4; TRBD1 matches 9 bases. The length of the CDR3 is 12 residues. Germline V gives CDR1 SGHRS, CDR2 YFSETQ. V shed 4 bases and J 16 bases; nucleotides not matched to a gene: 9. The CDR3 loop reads CASSRTGDETYF. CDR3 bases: TGCGCCAGCAGCCGGACAGGGGATGAAACATACTTC.

The CDR3 region is CALSKGANTEAFF. CDR3 bases: TGTGCCCTATCTAAGGGGGCGAACACTGAAGCTTTCTTT. This chain links TRBV2 with TRBJ1-1, with TRBD1 matching over 7 bases. There are 13 residues in the CDR3. Trimming at V came to 11 bases and at J to 1 base, leaving 7 bases not matched to a gene. CDR1 and CDR2 from the germline V gene are SNHLY and FYNNEI.

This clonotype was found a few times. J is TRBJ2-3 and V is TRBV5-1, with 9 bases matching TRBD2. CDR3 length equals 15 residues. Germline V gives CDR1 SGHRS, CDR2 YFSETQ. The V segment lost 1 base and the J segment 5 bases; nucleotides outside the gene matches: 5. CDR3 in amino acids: CASSLTSSGVDTQYF. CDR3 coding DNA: TGCGCCAGCAGCTTGACTTCTAGCGGGGTAGATACGCAGTATTTT.

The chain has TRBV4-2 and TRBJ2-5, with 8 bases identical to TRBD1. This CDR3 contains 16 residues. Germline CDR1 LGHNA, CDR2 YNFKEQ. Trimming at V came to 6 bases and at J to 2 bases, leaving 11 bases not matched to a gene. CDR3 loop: CASSPESRGPQETQYF. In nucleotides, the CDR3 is TGTGCCAGCAGTCCCGAGAGCAGGGGGCCACAAGAGACCCAGTACTTC.

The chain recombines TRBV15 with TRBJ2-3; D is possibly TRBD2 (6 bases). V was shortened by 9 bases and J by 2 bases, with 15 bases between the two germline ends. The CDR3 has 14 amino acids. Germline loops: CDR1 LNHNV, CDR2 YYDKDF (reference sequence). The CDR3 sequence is CATIRGGDTDTQYF. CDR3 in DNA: TGTGCCACGATCCGGGGCGGGGACACAGATACGCAGTATTTT.

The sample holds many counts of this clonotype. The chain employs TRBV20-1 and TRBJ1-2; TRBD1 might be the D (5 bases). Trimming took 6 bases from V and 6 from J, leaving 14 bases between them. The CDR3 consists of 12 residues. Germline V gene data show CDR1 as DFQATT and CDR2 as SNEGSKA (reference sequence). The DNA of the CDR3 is TGCAGTGCCGATAGGGGCGCGAATGGCTACACCTTC. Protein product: CSADRGANGYTF.

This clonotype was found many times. The CDR3 protein is CASSQNGEGASQPQHF. CDR3 in DNA: TGCGCCAGCAGCCAAAATGGTGAGGGGGCGAGTCAGCCCCAGCATTTT. The rearrangement links TRBV4-3 to TRBJ1-5; 7 positions agree with TRBD1. V lost 2 bases and J lost 6; bases outside the gene matches: 10. Germline CDR1 reads LGHNA; CDR2 reads YSLEER. The length of the CDR3 is 16 residues.

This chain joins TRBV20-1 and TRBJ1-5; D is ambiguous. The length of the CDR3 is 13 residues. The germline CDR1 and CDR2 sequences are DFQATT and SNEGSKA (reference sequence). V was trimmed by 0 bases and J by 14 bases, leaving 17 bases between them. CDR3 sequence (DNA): TGCAGTGCTAGAGATCACGGCCGGCTCTTAGAGCATTTT. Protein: CSARDHGRLLEHF.

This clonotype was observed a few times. The CDR3 sequence: CASSPIVGQGGTEAFF. The CDR3, as DNA: TGCGCCAGCAGCCCAATCGTGGGGCAGGGGGGGACTGAAGCTTTCTTT. The chain recombines TRBV4-1 with TRBJ1-1; 7 bases are a match to TRBD1. Germline assignment: CDR1 MGHRA and CDR2 YSYEKL. Trimming at V came to 4 bases and at J to 5 bases, leaving 13 bases not matched to a gene. The CDR3 is 16 amino acids.

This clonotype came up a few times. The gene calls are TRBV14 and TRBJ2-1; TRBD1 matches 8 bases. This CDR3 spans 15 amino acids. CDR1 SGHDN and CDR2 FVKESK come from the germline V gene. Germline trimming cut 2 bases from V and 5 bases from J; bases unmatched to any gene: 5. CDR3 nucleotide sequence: TGTGCCAGCAGCCAAAGGGACAGGAGGAACAATGAGCAGTTCTTC. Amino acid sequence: CASSQRDRRNNEQFF.

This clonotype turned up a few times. The CDR3 loop is CATDNLIVTRESPLHF. CDR3 coding DNA: TGTGCCACTGACAATCTTATAGTTACGCGCGAATCACCCCTCCACTTT. The chain links TRBV21-1 to TRBJ1-6. TRBV21-1 is deemed a pseudogene. There are 16 residues in the CDR3.

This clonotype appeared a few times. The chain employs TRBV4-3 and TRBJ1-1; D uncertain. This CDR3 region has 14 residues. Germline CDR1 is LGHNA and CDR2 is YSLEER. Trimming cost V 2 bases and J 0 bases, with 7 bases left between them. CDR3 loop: CASSQILVNTEAFF. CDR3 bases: TGCGCCAGCAGCCAAATATTGGTGAACACTGAAGCTTTCTTT.

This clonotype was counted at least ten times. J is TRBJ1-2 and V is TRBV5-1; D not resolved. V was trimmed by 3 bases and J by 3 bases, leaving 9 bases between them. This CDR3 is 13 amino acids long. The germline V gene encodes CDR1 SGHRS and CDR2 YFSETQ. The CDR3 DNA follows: TGCGCCAGCAGCTCTGACGGGGACTATGGCTACACCTTC. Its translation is CASSSDGDYGYTF. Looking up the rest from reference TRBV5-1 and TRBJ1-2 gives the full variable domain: KAGVTQTPRYLIKTRGQQVTLSCSPISGHRSVSWYQQTPGQGLQFLFEYFSETQRNKGNFPGRFSGRQFSNSRSEMNVSTLELGDSALYLCASSSDGDYGYTFGSGTRLTVV.

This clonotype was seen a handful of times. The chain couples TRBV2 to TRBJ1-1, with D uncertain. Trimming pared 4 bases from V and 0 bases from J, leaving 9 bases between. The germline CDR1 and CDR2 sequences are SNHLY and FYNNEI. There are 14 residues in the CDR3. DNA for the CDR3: TGTGCCAGCAGTGGAGCCCAGATGAACACTGAAGCTTTCTTT. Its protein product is CASSGAQMNTEAFF.

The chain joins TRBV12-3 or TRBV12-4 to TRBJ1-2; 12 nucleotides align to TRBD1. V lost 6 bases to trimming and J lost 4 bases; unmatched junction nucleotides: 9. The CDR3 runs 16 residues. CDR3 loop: CASSTPGTGGAYGYTF. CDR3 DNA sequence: TGTGCCAGCAGCACTCCCGGGACAGGGGGCGCCTATGGCTACACCTTC.

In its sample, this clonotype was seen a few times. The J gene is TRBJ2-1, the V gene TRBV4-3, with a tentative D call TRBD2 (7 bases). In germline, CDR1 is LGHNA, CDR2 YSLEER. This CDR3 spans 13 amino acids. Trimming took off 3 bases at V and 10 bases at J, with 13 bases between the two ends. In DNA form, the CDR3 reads TGCGCCAGCAGCCACAAAGGGGGGGTCGAGCAGTTCTTC. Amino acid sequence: CASSHKGGVEQFF.

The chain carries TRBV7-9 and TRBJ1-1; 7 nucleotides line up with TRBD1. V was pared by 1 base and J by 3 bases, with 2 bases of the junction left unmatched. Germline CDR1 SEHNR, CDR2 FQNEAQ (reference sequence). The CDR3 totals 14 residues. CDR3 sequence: CASSLEGAHTEAFF. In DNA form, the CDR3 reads TGTGCCAGCAGCTTAGAGGGGGCCCACACTGAAGCTTTCTTT.

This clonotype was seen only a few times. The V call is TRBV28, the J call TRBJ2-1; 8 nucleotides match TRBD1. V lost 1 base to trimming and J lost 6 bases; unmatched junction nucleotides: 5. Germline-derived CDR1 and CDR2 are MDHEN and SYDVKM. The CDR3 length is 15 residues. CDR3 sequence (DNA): TGTGCCAGCAGTTTATCAGGGGGCTATGTCAATGAGCAGTTCTTC. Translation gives CASSLSGGYVNEQFF.